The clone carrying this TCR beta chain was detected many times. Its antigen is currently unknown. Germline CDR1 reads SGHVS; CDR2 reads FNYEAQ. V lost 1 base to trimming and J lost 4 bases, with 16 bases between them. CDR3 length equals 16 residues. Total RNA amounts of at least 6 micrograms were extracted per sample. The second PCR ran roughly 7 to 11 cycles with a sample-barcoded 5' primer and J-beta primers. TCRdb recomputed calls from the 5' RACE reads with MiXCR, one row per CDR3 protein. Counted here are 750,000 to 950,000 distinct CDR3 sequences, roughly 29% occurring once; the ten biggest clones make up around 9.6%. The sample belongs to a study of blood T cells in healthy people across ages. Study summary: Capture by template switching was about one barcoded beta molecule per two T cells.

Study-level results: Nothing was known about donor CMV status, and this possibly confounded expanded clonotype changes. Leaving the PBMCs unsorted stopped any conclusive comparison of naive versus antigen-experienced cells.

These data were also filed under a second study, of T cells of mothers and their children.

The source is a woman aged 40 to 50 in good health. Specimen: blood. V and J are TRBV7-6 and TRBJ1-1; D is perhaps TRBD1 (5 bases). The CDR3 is CASSLEGWRQGTEAFF. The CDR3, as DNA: TGTGCCAGCAGCTTAGAAGGTTGGCGGCAGGGCACTGAAGCTTTCTTT.